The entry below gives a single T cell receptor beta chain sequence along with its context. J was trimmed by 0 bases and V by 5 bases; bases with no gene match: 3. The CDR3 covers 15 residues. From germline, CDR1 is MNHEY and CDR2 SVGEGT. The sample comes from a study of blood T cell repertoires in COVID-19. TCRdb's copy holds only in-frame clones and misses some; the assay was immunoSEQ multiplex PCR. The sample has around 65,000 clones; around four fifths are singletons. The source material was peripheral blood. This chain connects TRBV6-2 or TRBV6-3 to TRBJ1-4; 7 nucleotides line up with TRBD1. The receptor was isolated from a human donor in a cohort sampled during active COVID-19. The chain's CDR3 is CASSPQGATNEKLFF. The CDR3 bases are TGTGCCAGCAGTCCCCAGGGGGCAACTAATGAAAAACTGTTTTTT.